The T cell receptor (beta chain) under discussion was sequenced for a study of blood T cell repertoires in COVID-19. Authors' data handling: Reference gene primer amplification gave nucleated cell count estimates. Produced via immunoSEQ multiplex PCR; TCRdb's table is partial and in-frame only. V, J and clone size were drawn from that table, and D and trimming were deduced from the DNA. The sample includes about 480,000 clones, 87% of them seen just once. The CDR3 has 14 amino acids. Trimming pared 1 base from V and 7 bases from J, leaving 12 bases between. Germline V gene data show CDR1 as SGDLS and CDR2 as YYNGEE. Cohort assignment relied on participant-reported clinical history.

The rearrangement links TRBV9 to TRBJ1-5, with D possibly being TRBD1 (5 bases). Input material: PBMCs or T cells enriched from blood (not recorded which). The receptor was isolated from a woman between 18 and 29 years old with acute COVID-19. CDR3 coding DNA: TGTGCCAGCAGCGTATTAGGGGATGGACAGCCCCAGCATTTT. This encodes CASSVLGDGQPQHF.